This T cell receptor (beta chain) was sequenced for a study of T cell responses to AZD1222 COVID-19 vaccine (dated by TCRdb to the early 2020s). The study in broad terms: A total of 230 or so trial participants underwent TCR sequencing, of whom roughly 210 received two doses of AZD1222 and some 25 received two doses of the MenACWY control vaccine. Enrollment into the trials was organized by age into subgroups of 18-55, 56-69 and 70-plus years, and those subgroups contained roughly 140, 27 and 60 TCR-sequenced participants, respectively.

Reading the label with the study, this specimen's time point is: about 28 days (+/-7) after the second vaccine dose. The treatment or condition tag for this specimen amounts to: meningococcal conjugate vaccine given as trial control. The vaccinee samples were drawn from two UK trials, COV001 and COV002, one of which was a single-blind randomized controlled phase 2/3 trial testing AZD1222 (ChAdOx1 nCoV-19) in healthy adults. For TCRbeta chain sequencing, PBMC samples from trial participants were taken at day 0 and at day 28 after the second dose. The CDR3 regions of human TCRbeta chains were analyzed by immunosequencing. Concerning the study's data processing: Repertoire TCRs were checked for matches against a reference library of SARS-CoV-2-specific TCRs that had been generated using the MIRA antigen-specificity platform. Breadth was defined as the fraction of unique TCRs that were SARS-CoV-2-associated. Depth was defined as the fraction of total T cells that were SARS-CoV-2-associated. Using the MIRA data, each spike-specific TCR was assigned both to the spike region to which the TCR was reactive and to a CD4 or CD8 class. Log10-transformed breadth and depth values were compared by one-way ANOVA with Sidak's multiple comparisons tests. TCRdb stores this immuneACCESS table with in-frame sequences only. Part of the clones is absent; in the studies checked, under half of the shortfall reflects unresolved V genes, and no reason is known for the rest. Clone size and V and J calls were adopted from that table, with D and trimming inferred from the DNA. Within this sample are under 150,000 clones, with approximately 85% of them counted one time only. The leading ten clones occupy 7.9% of the sample.

This clone counts as medium-sized (0.01 to 0.1%). What antigen it recognizes has not been identified. No qualities accompany the bases; no much larger clone lies one base away. V loses 8 bases of germline sequence and J loses 2 bases, and the interval between the two ends is 12 bases. The CDR3 runs 13 residues from the cysteine to the phenylalanine. Only the CDR3 DNA stays, 39 bases, in frame from base 1. General findings and caveats noted by the study authors: Conclusions about previously exposed vaccinees are limited, since just six or seven AZD1222 recipients were seropositive for SARS-CoV-2 at baseline. Most participants were white British and females outnumbered males, and the authors suggested that clonal diversity may have been underestimated. Nearly half of unique spike-specific TCRs reportedly recognized epitopes outside regions mutated in the B.1.351 and B.1.1.7 variants. Because no day 14 peak-response samples were available, repertoires were characterized only after the peak T cell response. A significant rise in spike-specific TCR breadth and depth was observed after two AZD1222 doses relative to day 0 and relative to MenACWY recipients. The 56-69-year group was small, and its depth increase did not reach significance, likely because of low power. CD4 TCRs associated with the vaccine covered the entire spike protein, and the dominant responses were in regions 160-218 and 743-854.

This specimen was peripheral blood, taken 28 days after the second dose of the MenACWY control vaccine. Rearrangement joined TRBV12-3 or TRBV12-4 to TRBJ1-1; the D gene is possibly TRBD1, with 5 bases matching. The receptor's source is an adult who received the MenACWY meningococcal vaccine as a control. The CDR3 sequence is CASGLTVNTEAFF. The DNA sequence is given as TGTGCCAGCGGCCTGACAGTAAACACTGAAGCTTTCTTT.